The T cell receptor beta chain described here comes from a study of CD8+ T cells in alopecia areata. Sequencing relied on a cDNA template that was reverse transcribed from extracted RNA. Sequenced by immunoSEQ multiplex PCR; TCRdb stores in-frame clones only, minus some. This sample has 270,000 or so clones, each found more than once. Notes on this clone: These gene names are mouse names. The observed sequence ends 4 residues before the CDR3 terminus, with the missing tail filled in from the germline J gene.

Sorting relied on CD4, CD8alpha, NKG2D, NKG2ACE and other markers applied to pooled cutaneous lymph node cells. The CDR3 consists of 14 residues. CDR1 is FNHDT and CDR2 is SITEND in the germline V gene (reference sequence). The V gene end was trimmed by 4 bases and the J gene end by 0 bases; junction bases not matched to a gene: 3. This clonotype originated in a C3H/HeJ mouse with alopecia areata. The strain is characterized by the MHC haplotype H2-k. Sequencing was done on a sample of CD4+ T cells sorted from a lymph node. The J gene is TRBJ2-7, the V gene TRBV19; the match to TRBD1 covers 8 bases. The covered CDR3 bases are TGTGCCAGCAGTCCTCAGGGGGCCTCCTAT. This gives the protein CASSPQGASY. Given in full, the CDR3 is CASSPQGASYEQYF.